This T cell receptor beta chain was captured in a study of shared clonotypes between healthy human individuals. The CDR3 runs 15 residues. With V trimmed by 4 bases and J by 4 bases, 2 bases remained unmatched. CDR1 and CDR2 (germline): MNHEY, SVGAGI. Sequenced by immunoSEQ multiplex PCR; TCRdb stores in-frame clones only, minus some. The sample lists roughly 700,000 clones; around 72% were seen once. This clone has only a few counts. The source is a woman younger than 45 in good health. The sequenced sample consisted of memory CD4+ T cells sorted from blood. Subset meaning: CD45RA-negative fraction. This rearrangement joins TRBV6-5 to TRBJ1-4, with 11 bases identical to TRBD1. The CDR3 bases are TGTGCCAGCAGTTGGACAGGGGGCCGTAATGAAAAACTGTTTTTT. Its translation is CASSWTGGRNEKLFF.